The T cell receptor (beta chain) under discussion was sequenced for a study of blood T cell repertoires in COVID-19. Across the whole study: Samples representing acute and convalescent COVID-19 were sourced from the United States, Italy and Spain. Sources were T cells, B-cell-depleted T cells, or PBMCs; the material itself was cDNA or gDNA.

Participant reports of clinical history set cohort assignment. Original data processing: The assay estimated nucleated cells by amplifying reference gene primers. Data came from immunoSEQ multiplex PCR; TCRdb stores just in-frame clones and leaves some out. Clone size and V and J calls were adopted from that table, with D and trimming inferred from the DNA. The sample holds under 200,000 clones, about 82% seen once. Germline V gives CDR1 SQVTM, CDR2 ANQGSEA. V was clipped by 5 bases and J by 5 bases, with 10 bases between them. The CDR3 is 12 amino acids. This sequence originates from a man aged 35-49 years with acute COVID-19. The rearrangement joins TRBV29-1 to TRBJ2-1; D gene ambiguous. Input material: PBMCs or T cells enriched from blood (not recorded which). The CDR3 sequence: CSVLSSDNEQFF. Here the CDR3 DNA reads TGCAGCGTTCTCTCCAGCGACAATGAGCAGTTCTTC.